Presented here are 21 T cell receptor beta chains from one specimen sequenced in a study of cytomegalovirus exposure and HLA in healthy donors. PCR involved 60 Vbeta and 13 Jbeta primers. Libraries were prepared by immunoSEQ multiplex PCR; TCRdb keeps only in-frame clonotypes and omits some of them. The sample records roughly 160,000 clones, 65% to 80% being singletons. Material: PBMCs. The receptors originated from a woman between 50 and 59 years old in good health and CMV-seropositive.

This chain connects TRBV19 to TRBJ1-1; D gene ambiguous. The V and J ends lost 5 bases and 1 base respectively, with 14 bases between them. The CDR3 totals 15 residues. Germline V gene lookup returns CDR1 LNHDA and CDR2 SQIVND (reference sequence). Here the CDR3 DNA reads TGTGCCAGTAGTCCGAGACCTCGGGGGAACACTGAAGCTTTCTTT. Its protein is CASSPRPRGNTEAFF.

This clone came up once. This chain uses TRBV15 with TRBJ1-5; the D gene is possibly TRBD1 (5 bases). Germline V gene lookup returns CDR1 LNHNV and CDR2 YYDKDF (reference sequence). The V and J ends lost 8 bases and 2 bases respectively, with 10 bases between them. The CDR3 has 13 amino acids. The CDR3 DNA follows: TGTGCCACCTTCGGGGGGGGCAATCAGCCCCAGCATTTT. It is translated as CATFGGGNQPQHF. The variable domain in full, completed from reference TRBV15 and TRBJ1-5, reads DAMVIQNPRYQVTQFGKPVTLSCSQTLNHNVMYWYQQKSSQAPKLLFHYYDKDFNNEADTPDNFQSRRPNTSFCFLDIRSPGLGDTAMYLCATFGGGNQPQHFGDGTRLSIL.

This clone was picked up a small number of times. The rearrangement joins TRBV20-1 to TRBJ2-7; D remains unclear. Trimming removed 5 bases at V and 3 bases at J, with 8 bases between. Per germline, CDR1 DFQATT and CDR2 SNEGSKA (reference sequence). The CDR3 totals 11 residues. CDR3 in DNA: TGCAGTGCTCACCAACACTACGAGCAGTACTTC. The encoded protein is CSAHQHYEQYF.

The chain is built from TRBV27 and TRBJ2-5; TRBD1 aligns across 7 bases. Germline assignment: CDR1 MNHEY and CDR2 SMNVEV (reference sequence). V lost 6 bases to trimming and J lost 3 bases; unmatched junction nucleotides: 4. The CDR3 is made up of 13 amino acids. The CDR3 nucleotides read TGTGCCAGCAGGTCTACAGGGGAAGAGACCCAGTACTTC. The encoded protein is CASRSTGEETQYF.

The rearrangement links TRBV5-1 to TRBJ2-5, with 9 bases that match TRBD2. CDR3 length equals 16 residues. From germline, CDR1 is SGHRS and CDR2 YFSETQ. After removal of 0 bases from V and 5 bases from J, the junction contained 8 bases not matched to a gene. In nucleotides, the CDR3 is TGCGCCAGCAGCTTGGGACTAGCGGAGCTGCGGGAGACCCAGTACTTC. As protein: CASSLGLAELRETQYF.

This rearrangement joins TRBV5-4 to TRBJ2-1; TRBD2 agrees at 16 bases. This CDR3 is built from 18 residues. Germline trimming cut 5 bases from V and 2 bases from J; bases unmatched to any gene: 7. Germline V gives CDR1 SGHNT, CDR2 YYREEE (reference sequence). The CDR3 sequence: CASRSGLAGGRAYNEQFF. The CDR3 DNA follows: TGTGCCAGCAGATCGGGACTAGCGGGAGGGAGGGCCTACAATGAGCAGTTCTTC.

The chain joins TRBV6-6 to TRBJ2-3, with 7 positions matching TRBD1. CDR1 MNHNY and CDR2 SVGAGI come from the germline V gene (reference sequence). With 2 bases clipped from V and 3 bases from J, the junction kept 5 bases outside the gene matches. The CDR3 is 15 amino acids. The CDR3 loop reads CASSYPPRGTDTQYF. The CDR3 region has the DNA TGTGCCAGCAGTTACCCCCCCAGGGGGACAGATACGCAGTATTTT.

The V gene is TRBV9, the J gene TRBJ1-1; 7 bases agree with TRBD1. This CDR3 comprises 13 residues. Germline-derived CDR1 and CDR2 are SGDLS and YYNGEE. V shed 4 bases and J 4 bases; nucleotides not matched to a gene: 4. The chain's CDR3 is CASSRGDSTEAFF. For the CDR3, the DNA is TGTGCCAGCAGCCGTGGGGACAGCACTGAAGCTTTCTTT.

The V and J genes are TRBV5-1 and TRBJ2-3; possibly TRBD2 for D (6 bases). Trimming took off 0 bases at V and 1 base at J, with 12 bases between the two ends. CDR1 SGHRS and CDR2 YFSETQ come from the germline V gene. The CDR3 covers 16 residues. The CDR3 is CASSLVGRLGTDTQYF. The CDR3 DNA reads TGCGCCAGCAGCTTGGTAGGGAGGTTGGGCACAGATACGCAGTATTTT. Combining the CDR3 with reference TRBV5-1 and TRBJ2-3 gives the whole variable domain KAGVTQTPRYLIKTRGQQVTLSCSPISGHRSVSWYQQTPGQGLQFLFEYFSETQRNKGNFPGRFSGRQFSNSRSEMNVSTLELGDSALYLCASSLVGRLGTDTQYFGPGTRLTVL.

The gene calls are TRBV29-1 and TRBJ1-3, with 9 bases aligning to TRBD1. This CDR3 region has 16 residues. V lost 1 base to trimming and J lost 8 bases; unmatched junction nucleotides: 12. Germline V gene data show CDR1 as SQVTM and CDR2 as ANQGSEA. The CDR3 loop reads CSVEGSGTGSLDTIYF. The CDR3 region has the DNA TGCAGCGTTGAAGGTTCCGGGACAGGGAGTTTAGACACCATATATTTT.

The chain couples TRBV11-2 to TRBJ1-2, with 12 bases that match TRBD1. This CDR3 is built from 16 residues. CDR1 is SGHAT, CDR2 FQNNGV, per germline. Losses at the gene ends were 6 bases for V and 1 base for J; bases not matched to a gene: 6. In nucleotides, the CDR3 is TGTGCCAGCAGGGGGGACAGGGGGCGCGGTAACTATGGCTACACCTTC. Translation: CASRGDRGRGNYGYTF. The full variable domain, with the rest looked up from reference TRBV11-2 and TRBJ1-2, is EAGVAQSPRYKIIEKRQSVAFWCNPISGHATLYWYQQILGQGPKLLIQFQNNGVVDDSQLPKDRFSAERLKGVDSTLKIQPAKLEDSAVYLCASRGDRGRGNYGYTFGSGTRLTVV.

The J gene is TRBJ1-1, the V gene TRBV11-1, with TRBD1 matching over 8 bases. CDR3 length: 15 amino acids. V was pared by 5 bases and J by 1 base, with 6 bases of the junction left unmatched. CDR1 and CDR2 (germline): SGHAT, FQDESV (reference sequence). This CDR3 is CASSRTGRGNTEAFF. The CDR3 bases are TGTGCCAGCAGCCGGACAGGGAGAGGGAACACTGAAGCTTTCTTT.

This chain joins TRBV10-2 and TRBJ2-7; D is perhaps TRBD2 (6 bases). This CDR3 has 14 amino acids. The V gene lost 2 bases and the J gene lost 5 bases, with 13 bases spanning the gap. Germline V gene data show CDR1 as WSHSY and CDR2 as SAAADI. The CDR3 sequence: CASSEAGRANEQYF. Here the CDR3 DNA reads TGCGCCAGCAGTGAGGCGGGAAGGGCTAACGAGCAGTACTTC.

The chain employs TRBV9 and TRBJ2-1; the match to TRBD2 covers 9 bases. The CDR3 loop spans 16 amino acids. Trimming took 2 bases from V and 8 from J; bases not matched to a gene: 11. Germline V lookup: CDR1 SGDLS, CDR2 YYNGEE. CDR3 in DNA: TGTGCCAGCAGCGTGAGAGGTAGCGGGAGTTTCGATGAGCAGTTCTTC. Protein: CASSVRGSGSFDEQFF.

This clone came up once. The chain carries TRBV10-3 and TRBJ2-5; TRBD1 agrees at 7 bases. CDR1 is ENHRY and CDR2 is SYGVKD in the germline V gene. The CDR3 runs 13 residues. The J segment lost 2 bases and the V segment lost 7 bases, leaving 4 bases of the junction unmatched. CDR3: CAITGTDQETQYF. In DNA, the CDR3 is TGTGCCATCACCGGGACAGATCAAGAGACCCAGTACTTC.

The chain combines TRBV5-4 with TRBJ2-1; 8 positions match TRBD2. V lost 0 bases to trimming and J lost 5 bases; unmatched junction nucleotides: 7. The germline gives CDR1 SGHNT, CDR2 YYREEE (reference sequence). The CDR3 totals 16 residues. CDR3 protein: CASSLAGGDGNNEQFF. In nucleotides, the CDR3 is TGTGCCAGCAGCTTGGCCGGGGGGGATGGGAACAATGAGCAGTTCTTC.

This chain joins TRBV6-5 and TRBJ2-7, with D possibly being TRBD1 (6 bases). Germline CDR1 reads MNHEY; CDR2 reads SVGAGI. The CDR3 has 14 amino acids. V was clipped by 2 bases and J by 7 bases, with 15 bases between them. The CDR3: CASSYTTGPGEQYF. CDR3 sequence (DNA): TGTGCCAGCAGTTACACAACAGGGCCTGGGGAGCAGTACTTC.

The CDR3 loop is CASSPVGGEYGANVLTF. In DNA, the CDR3 is TGTGCCAGCAGCCCAGTTGGAGGGGAGTATGGGGCCAACGTCCTGACTTTC. This chain connects TRBV7-3 to TRBJ2-6, with TRBD2 as a possible D gene (6 bases). Trimming pared 5 bases from V and 3 bases from J, leaving 17 bases between. Germline lookup yields CDR1 SGHTA and CDR2 FQGTGA. The CDR3 sequence is 17 residues long.

This clone was recorded only once. This chain joins TRBV5-8 and TRBJ1-5; D might be TRBD1 (6 bases). The V gene lost 4 bases and the J gene lost 4 bases, with 12 bases spanning the gap. CDR3 length equals 14 residues. Germline lookup yields CDR1 SGHTS and CDR2 YDEGEE. The CDR3 here is CASSLEDRNQPQHF. The CDR3 DNA follows: TGTGCCAGCAGCCTCGAGGACAGAAATCAGCCCCAGCATTTT. The complete variable domain, with remaining parts taken from reference TRBV5-8 and TRBJ1-5, reads EAGVTQSPTHLIKTRGQQATLRCSPISGHTSVYWYQQALGLGLQFLLWYDEGEERNRGNFPPRFSGRQFPNYSSELNVNALELEDSALYLCASSLEDRNQPQHFGDGTRLSIL.

The gene calls are TRBV28 and TRBJ1-5; no definite D call. CDR3 length: 16 amino acids. Germline V gene sequence: CDR1 MDHEN, CDR2 SYDVKM. V was trimmed by 2 bases and J by 5 bases, leaving 16 bases between them. Here the CDR3 reads CASSLTPSGVYQPQHF. CDR3 DNA: TGTGCCAGCAGTTTAACCCCGTCAGGCGTTTATCAGCCCCAGCATTTT.

The CDR3 reads CASSLESVQYF. The CDR3 nucleotides are TGTGCCAGCAGCTTAGAGTCAGTTCAGTACTTC. The genes are TRBV11-2 and TRBJ2-7; D ambiguous. Germline CDR1 and CDR2: SGHAT and FQNNGV. This CDR3 comprises 11 residues. The V and J ends lost 0 bases and 10 bases respectively, with 7 bases between them.